Shown below are 4 T cell receptor beta chains from a single sample sequenced in a study of glioma-infiltrating T cells. The iRepertoire nested amplicon-rescue multiplex PCR amplified TCR alpha and beta CDR3s from RNA. In TCRdb, the multiplex PCR reads were re-called with MiXCR into one record per CDR3 protein. The sample carries over 130,000 distinct CDR3 sequences, roughly 43% recorded once. Specimen: glioma tissue, nonneoplastic brain tissue, or PBMCs (not recorded which). These receptors originate from a human donor with low-grade glioma or glioblastoma, undergoing nonglioma brain surgery, or in good health (not recorded which).

The chain couples TRBV28 to TRBJ2-1, with D uncertain. Germline V CDR1 and CDR2: MDHEN, SYDVKM. The CDR3 consists of 14 residues. Trimming cost V 7 bases and J 5 bases, with 15 bases left between them. The CDR3 reads CASNPPGSNNEQFF. The CDR3 coding sequence is TGTGCCAGCAACCCACCTGGTTCCAACAATGAGCAGTTCTTC.

This clonotype was detected only a few times. V is TRBV27 and J is TRBJ1-2; possibly TRBD1 for D (6 bases). The germline CDR1 and CDR2 sequences are MNHEY and SMNVEV (reference sequence). The CDR3 is 12 residues long. The V and J ends lost 6 bases and 6 bases respectively, with 11 bases between them. This chain's CDR3 is CASRHREDGYTF. The CDR3 DNA sequence: TGTGCCAGCAGACACAGGGAGGATGGCTACACCTTC.

This chain connects TRBV6-2 or TRBV6-3 to TRBJ2-1; D call uncertain. With 0 bases removed from V and 0 bases from J, the gap between germline ends came to 9 bases. The CDR3 spans 16 residues. From germline, CDR1 is MNHEY and CDR2 SVGEGT. The CDR3 here is CASSYSPATSYNEQFF. CDR3 nucleotide sequence: TGTGCCAGCAGTTACTCCCCAGCGACCTCCTACAATGAGCAGTTCTTC.

The chain couples TRBV4-2 to TRBJ2-1, with D uncertain. CDR1 and CDR2 (germline): LGHNA, YNFKEQ. The V and J ends lost 5 bases and 6 bases respectively, with 11 bases between them. The CDR3 covers 13 residues. The CDR3 DNA reads TGTGCCAGCAGCTTTAGATATAGCAATGAGCAGTTCTTC. Translated, it gives CASSFRYSNEQFF.